This paragraph reports one T cell receptor (beta chain). The antigen is undetermined. Clones were sequenced by immunoSEQ multiplex PCR, and TCRdb holds only the in-frame ones, with some missing. The table records approximately 22,000 clones, roughly 90% of them present only once. This record comes from a study of T cell repertoires and Cas9 in healthy adults. Looking at the study overall: Characterization of SpCas9-reactive CD4 and CD8 T cells covered multi-effector potency, cytotoxicity and lineage. Study outcomes and limitations: SpCas9-reactive effector T cells were reportedly restrained in vitro by SpCas9-reactive regulatory T cells.

This TCR was sampled from a human donor in good health. Sequencing was carried out using CD4+ effector T cells (CD127+, CD25-, CD137-, CD154-) from PBMCs; culture status not recorded.

This CDR3 reads CASSLLGQGRETQYF. The CDR3 DNA reads as TGTGCCAGCAGTTTATTAGGTCAGGGGCGTGAGACCCAGTACTTC. The chain joins TRBV28 to TRBJ2-5; maybe TRBD1 (6 bases). The CDR3 is 15 amino acids. The V end was cut by 1 base, the J end by 5 bases, with 14 bases between. Looked up from germline, CDR1 is MDHEN and CDR2 is SYDVKM.